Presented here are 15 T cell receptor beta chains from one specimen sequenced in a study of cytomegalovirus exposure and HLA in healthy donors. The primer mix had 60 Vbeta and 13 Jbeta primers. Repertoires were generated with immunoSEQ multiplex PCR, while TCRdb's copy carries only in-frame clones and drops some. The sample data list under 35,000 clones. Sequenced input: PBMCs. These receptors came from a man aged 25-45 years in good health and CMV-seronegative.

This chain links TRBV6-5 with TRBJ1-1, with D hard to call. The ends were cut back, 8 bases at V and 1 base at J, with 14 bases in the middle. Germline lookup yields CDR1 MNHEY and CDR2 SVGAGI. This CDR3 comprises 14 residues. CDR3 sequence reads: CASDSFPRNTEAFF. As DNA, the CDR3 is TGTGCCAGCGATTCTTTTCCGCGGAACACTGAAGCTTTCTTT.

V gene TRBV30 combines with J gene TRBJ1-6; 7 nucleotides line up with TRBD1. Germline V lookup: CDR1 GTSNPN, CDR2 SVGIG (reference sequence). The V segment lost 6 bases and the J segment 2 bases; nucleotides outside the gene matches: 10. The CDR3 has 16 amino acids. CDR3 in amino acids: CACTRGRLAYNSPLHF. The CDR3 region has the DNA TGTGCCTGCACCAGGGGGAGGTTAGCCTATAATTCACCCCTCCACTTT.

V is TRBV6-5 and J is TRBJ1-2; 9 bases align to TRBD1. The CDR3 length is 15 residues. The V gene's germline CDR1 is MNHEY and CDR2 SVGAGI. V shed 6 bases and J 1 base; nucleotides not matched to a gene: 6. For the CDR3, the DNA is TGTGCCAGCAGACAGGGGGCGGAGGTTAACTATGGCTACACCTTC. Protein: CASRQGAEVNYGYTF.

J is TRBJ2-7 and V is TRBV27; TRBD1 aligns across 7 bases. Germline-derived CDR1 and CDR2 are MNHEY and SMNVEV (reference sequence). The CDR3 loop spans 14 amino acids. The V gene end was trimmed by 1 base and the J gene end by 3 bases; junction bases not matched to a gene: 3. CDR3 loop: CASSLWGTVYEQYF. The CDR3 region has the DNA TGTGCCAGCAGTTTATGGGGGACAGTCTACGAGCAGTACTTC.

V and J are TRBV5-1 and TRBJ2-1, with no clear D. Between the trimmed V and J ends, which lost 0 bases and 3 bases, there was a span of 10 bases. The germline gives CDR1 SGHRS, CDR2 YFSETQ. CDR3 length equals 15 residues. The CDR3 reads CASSLDGGVYNEQFF. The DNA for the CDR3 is TGCGCCAGCAGCTTGGATGGCGGAGTCTACAATGAGCAGTTCTTC. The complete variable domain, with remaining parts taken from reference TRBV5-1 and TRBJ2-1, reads KAGVTQTPRYLIKTRGQQVTLSCSPISGHRSVSWYQQTPGQGLQFLFEYFSETQRNKGNFPGRFSGRQFSNSRSEMNVSTLELGDSALYLCASSLDGGVYNEQFFGPGTRLTVL.

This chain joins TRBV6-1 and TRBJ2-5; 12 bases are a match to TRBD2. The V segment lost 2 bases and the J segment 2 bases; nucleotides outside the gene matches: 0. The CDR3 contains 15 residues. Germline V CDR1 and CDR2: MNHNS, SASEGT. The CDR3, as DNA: TGTGCCAGCAGTGAACTAGCGGGGGGGCAAGAGACCCAGTACTTC. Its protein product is CASSELAGGQETQYF.

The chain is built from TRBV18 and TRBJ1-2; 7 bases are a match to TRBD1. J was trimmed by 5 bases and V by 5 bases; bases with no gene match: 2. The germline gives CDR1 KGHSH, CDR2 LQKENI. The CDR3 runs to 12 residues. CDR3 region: CASSGTAYGYTF. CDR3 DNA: TGTGCCAGCTCAGGGACAGCTTATGGCTACACCTTC. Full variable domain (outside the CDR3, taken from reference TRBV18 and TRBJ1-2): NAGVMQNPRHLVRRRGQEARLRCSPMKGHSHVYWYRQLPEEGLKFMVYLQKENIIDESGMPKERFSAEFPKEGPSILRIQQVVRGDSAAYFCASSGTAYGYTFGSGTRLTVV.

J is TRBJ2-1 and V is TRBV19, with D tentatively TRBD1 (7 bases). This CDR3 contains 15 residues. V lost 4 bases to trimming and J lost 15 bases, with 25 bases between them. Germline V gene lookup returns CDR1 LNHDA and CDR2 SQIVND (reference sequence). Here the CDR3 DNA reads TGTGCCAGTAGTACAAGGGGGCTGTCGGGGGATAAGCGGTTCTTC. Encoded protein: CASSTRGLSGDKRFF.

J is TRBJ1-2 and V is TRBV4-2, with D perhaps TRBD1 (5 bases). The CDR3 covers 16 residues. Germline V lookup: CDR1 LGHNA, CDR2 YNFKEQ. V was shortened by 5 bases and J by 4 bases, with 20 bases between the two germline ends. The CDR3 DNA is TGTGCCAGCAGCTCTCCCTTTAGGGGCCGGATCTATGGCTACACCTTC. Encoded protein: CASSSPFRGRIYGYTF.

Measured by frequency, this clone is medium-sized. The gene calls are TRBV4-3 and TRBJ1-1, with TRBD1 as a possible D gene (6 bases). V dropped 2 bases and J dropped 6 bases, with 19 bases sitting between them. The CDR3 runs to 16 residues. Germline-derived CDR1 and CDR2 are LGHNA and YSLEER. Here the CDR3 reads CASSQLSYRDTPEAFF. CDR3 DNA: TGCGCCAGCAGCCAACTCTCGTACCGGGACACCCCTGAAGCTTTCTTT.

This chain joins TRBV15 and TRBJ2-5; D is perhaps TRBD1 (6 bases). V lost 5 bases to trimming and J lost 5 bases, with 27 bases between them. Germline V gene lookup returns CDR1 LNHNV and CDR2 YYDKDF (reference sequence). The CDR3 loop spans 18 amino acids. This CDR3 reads CATSRTAGAQPRGETQYF. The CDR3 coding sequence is TGTGCCACCAGCCGAACCGCTGGGGCCCAACCAAGGGGGGAGACCCAGTACTTC.

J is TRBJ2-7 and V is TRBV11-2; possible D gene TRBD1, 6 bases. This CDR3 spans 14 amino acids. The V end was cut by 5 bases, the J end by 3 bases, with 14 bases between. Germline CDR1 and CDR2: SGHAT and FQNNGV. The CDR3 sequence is CASSLVSGVYEQYF. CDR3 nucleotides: TGTGCCAGCAGCCTAGTTTCAGGGGTCTACGAGCAGTACTTC. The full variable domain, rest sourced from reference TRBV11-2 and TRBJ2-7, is EAGVAQSPRYKIIEKRQSVAFWCNPISGHATLYWYQQILGQGPKLLIQFQNNGVVDDSQLPKDRFSAERLKGVDSTLKIQPAKLEDSAVYLCASSLVSGVYEQYFGPGTRLTVT.

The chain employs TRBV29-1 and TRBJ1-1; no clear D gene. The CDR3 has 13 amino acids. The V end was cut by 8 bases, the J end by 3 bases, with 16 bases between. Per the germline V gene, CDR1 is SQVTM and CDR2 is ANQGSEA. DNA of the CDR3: TGCAGCTTGCGGCTAGTGAGGGACACTGAAGCTTTCTTT. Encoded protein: CSLRLVRDTEAFF.

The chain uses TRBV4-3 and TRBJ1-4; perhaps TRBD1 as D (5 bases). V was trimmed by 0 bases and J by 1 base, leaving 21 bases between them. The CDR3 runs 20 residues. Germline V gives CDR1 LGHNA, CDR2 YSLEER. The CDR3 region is CASSQDAAGRFLGTNEKLFF. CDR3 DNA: TGCGCCAGCAGCCAAGATGCGGCAGGGAGGTTCCTCGGAACTAATGAAAAACTGTTTTTT.

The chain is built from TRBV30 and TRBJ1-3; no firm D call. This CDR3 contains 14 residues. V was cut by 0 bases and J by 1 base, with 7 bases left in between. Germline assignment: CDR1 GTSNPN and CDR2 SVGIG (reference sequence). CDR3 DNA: TGTGCCTGGAGTGTACAAGAATCTGGAAACACCATATATTTT. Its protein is CAWSVQESGNTIYF.